This TCR beta chain appears in the sequencing data of a study of Ad26.COV2.S vaccination and SARS-CoV-2 variants. Study-wide findings and caveats: People who got the vaccine had more spike-specific TCR breadth than people who got placebo. Vaccinated and placebo-treated recipients had similar non-spike TCR breadth. It was reported that spike-specific CD8+ and CD4+ T cell responses were substantially broad after vaccination.

Sequencing used immunoSEQ multiplex PCR; TCRdb keeps in-frame clones, though not all of them. This sample carries under 150,000 clones, 75% to 90% of them seen once, and the ten largest clones take around 5%. CDR3 size: 15 residues. Germline CDR1 is MDHEN and CDR2 is SYDVKM. The V and J ends lost 8 bases and 8 bases, in that order; junction bases with no gene match: 13. Concerning this clone itself: Its matching antigen is unknown.

The sample was peripheral blood, taken after recovery from COVID-19. This clonotype was sampled from a human donor who had recovered from COVID-19. The genes are TRBV28 and TRBJ1-2, with TRBD1 matching 11 bases. The chain's CDR3 is CASWDRGTPLGGYTF. In DNA form, the CDR3 reads TGTGCCAGCTGGGACAGGGGGACCCCCTTAGGCGGCTACACCTTC.